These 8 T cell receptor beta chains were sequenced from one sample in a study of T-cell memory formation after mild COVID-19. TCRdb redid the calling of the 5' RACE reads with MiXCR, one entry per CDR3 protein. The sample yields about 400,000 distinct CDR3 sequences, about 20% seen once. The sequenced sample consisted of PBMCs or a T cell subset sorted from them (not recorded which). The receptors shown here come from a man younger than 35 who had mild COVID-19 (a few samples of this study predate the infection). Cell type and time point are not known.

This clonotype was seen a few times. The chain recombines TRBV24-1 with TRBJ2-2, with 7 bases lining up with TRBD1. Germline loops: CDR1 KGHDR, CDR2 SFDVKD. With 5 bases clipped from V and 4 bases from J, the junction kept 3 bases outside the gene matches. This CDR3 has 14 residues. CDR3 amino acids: CATSATGFTGELFF. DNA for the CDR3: TGTGCCACCAGTGCGACAGGGTTCACCGGGGAGCTGTTTTTT.

Here the CDR3 reads CASSDSVSEAFF. The CDR3 nucleotides are TGTGCCAGCAGTGACTCGGTGTCTGAAGCTTTCTTT. This chain connects TRBV6-1 to TRBJ1-1, with unresolved D. Trimming took off 3 bases at V and 6 bases at J, with 8 bases between the two ends. Germline CDR1 is MNHNS and CDR2 is SASEGT. This CDR3 is 12 amino acids long.

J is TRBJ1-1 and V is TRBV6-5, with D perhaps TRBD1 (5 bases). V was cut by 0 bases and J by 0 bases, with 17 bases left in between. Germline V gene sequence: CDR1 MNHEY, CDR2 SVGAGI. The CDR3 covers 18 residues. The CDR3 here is CASSYSVAGRAMNTEAFF. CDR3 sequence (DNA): TGTGCCAGCAGTTACTCCGTGGCTGGCAGGGCTATGAACACTGAAGCTTTCTTT.

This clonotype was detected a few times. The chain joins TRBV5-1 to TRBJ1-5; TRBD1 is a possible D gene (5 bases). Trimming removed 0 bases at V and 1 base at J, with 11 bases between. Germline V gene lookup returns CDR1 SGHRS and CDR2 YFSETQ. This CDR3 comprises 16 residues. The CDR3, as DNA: TGCGCCAGCAGCTTGGTGCCAGGGTTAAGCAATCAGCCCCAGCATTTT. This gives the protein CASSLVPGLSNQPQHF.

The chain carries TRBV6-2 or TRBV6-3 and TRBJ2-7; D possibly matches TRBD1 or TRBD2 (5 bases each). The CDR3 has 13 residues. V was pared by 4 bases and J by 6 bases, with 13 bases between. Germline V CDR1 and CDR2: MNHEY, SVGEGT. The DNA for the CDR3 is TGTGCCAGCAGTTGGGACCCCAACATCGAGCAGTACGTC. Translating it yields CASSWDPNIEQYV.

The CDR3 nucleotides read TGTGCCAGCACAGGTTGGGACTCTGGGGCCAACGTCCTGACTTTC. It encodes CASTGWDSGANVLTF. The chain combines TRBV6-5 with TRBJ2-6; D is ambiguous. Germline V gene lookup returns CDR1 MNHEY and CDR2 SVGAGI. Trimming took off 7 bases at V and 0 bases at J, with 10 bases between the two ends. The CDR3 loop spans 15 amino acids.

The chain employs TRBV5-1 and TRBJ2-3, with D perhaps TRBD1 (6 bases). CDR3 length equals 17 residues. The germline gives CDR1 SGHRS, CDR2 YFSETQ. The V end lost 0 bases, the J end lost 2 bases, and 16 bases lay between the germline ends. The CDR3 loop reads CASSLDHLTGHTDTQYF. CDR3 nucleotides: TGCGCCAGCAGCTTGGACCACTTGACAGGCCACACAGATACGCAGTATTTT.

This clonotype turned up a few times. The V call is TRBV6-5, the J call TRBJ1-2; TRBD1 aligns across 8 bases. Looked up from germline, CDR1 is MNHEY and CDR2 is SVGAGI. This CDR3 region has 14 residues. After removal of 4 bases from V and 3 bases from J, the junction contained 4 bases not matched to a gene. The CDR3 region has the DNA TGTGCCAGCAGTTGGCAGGGGGCGGACTATGGCTACACCTTC. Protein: CASSWQGADYGYTF.